The T cell receptor beta chain under discussion was sequenced for a study of blood T cell repertoires in COVID-19. Sequenced by immunoSEQ multiplex PCR; TCRdb stores in-frame clones only, minus some. Of around 110,000 clones in the sample, approximately 90% were seen once. This clone was detected only once. This CDR3 has 15 amino acids. The V gene lost 5 bases and the J gene lost 0 bases, with 11 bases spanning the gap. CDR1 and CDR2 from the germline V gene are PRHDT and FYEKMQ (reference sequence). The receptor was isolated from a human donor with active COVID-19. The donor label of this sample is uncertain. The sequenced sample was peripheral blood. The chain combines TRBV13 with TRBJ1-3; D is ambiguous. In DNA, the CDR3 is TGTGCCAGCAGCGCACAAACTAGCTCTGGAAACACCATATATTTT. Translated, it gives CASSAQTSSGNTIYF.